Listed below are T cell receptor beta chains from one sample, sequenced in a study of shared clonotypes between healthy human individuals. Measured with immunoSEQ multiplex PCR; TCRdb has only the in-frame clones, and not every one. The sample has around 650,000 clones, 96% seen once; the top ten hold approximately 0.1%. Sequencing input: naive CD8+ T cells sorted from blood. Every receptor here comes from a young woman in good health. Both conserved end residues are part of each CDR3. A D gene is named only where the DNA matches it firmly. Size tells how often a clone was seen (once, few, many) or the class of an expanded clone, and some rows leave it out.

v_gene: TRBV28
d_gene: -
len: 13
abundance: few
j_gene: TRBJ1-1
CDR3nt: TGTGCCAGCAGTTTCCGACCGAACACTGAAGCTTTCTTT
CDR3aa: CASSFRPNTEAFF

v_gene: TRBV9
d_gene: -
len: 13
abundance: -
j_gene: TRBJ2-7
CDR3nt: TGTGCCAGCAGCGTAGATAGTTCCTACGAGCAGTACTTC
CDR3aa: CASSVDSSYEQYF

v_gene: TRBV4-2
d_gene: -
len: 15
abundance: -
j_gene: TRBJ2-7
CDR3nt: TGTGCCAGCAGCCAAGATCCAGGGAGCTCCTACGAGCAGTACTTC
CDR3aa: CASSQDPGSSYEQYF

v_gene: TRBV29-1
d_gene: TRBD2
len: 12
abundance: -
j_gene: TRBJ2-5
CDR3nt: TGCAGCGTGAACCGGGGGGAGGAGACCCAGTACTTC
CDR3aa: CSVNRGEETQYF

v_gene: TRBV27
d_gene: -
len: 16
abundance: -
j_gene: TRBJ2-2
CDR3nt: TGTGCCAGCACCCTTCGTCAGGGGAGCAGCACCGGGGAGCTGTTTTTT
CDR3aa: CASTLRQGSSTGELFF

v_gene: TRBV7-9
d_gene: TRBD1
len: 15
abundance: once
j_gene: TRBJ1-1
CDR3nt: TGTGCCAGCAGCCCCCGGGACAGGGCGGTTCCTGAAGCTTTCTTT
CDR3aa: CASSPRDRAVPEAFF

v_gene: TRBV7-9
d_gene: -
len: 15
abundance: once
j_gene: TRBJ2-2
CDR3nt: TGTGCCAGCCCCGGACAGTGGGCCGACACCGGGGAGCTGTTTTTT
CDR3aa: CASPGQWADTGELFF

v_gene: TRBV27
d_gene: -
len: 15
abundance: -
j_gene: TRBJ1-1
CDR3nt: TGTGCCAGCAGCCTCGTCGGGTGGGCGGACACTGAAGCTTTCTTT
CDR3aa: CASSLVGWADTEAFF

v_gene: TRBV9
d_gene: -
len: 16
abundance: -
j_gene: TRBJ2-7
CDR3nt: TGTGCCAGCACCCCCCTGCCGGGTCAGCCCACTAACGAGCAGTACTTC
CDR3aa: CASTPLPGQPTNEQYF

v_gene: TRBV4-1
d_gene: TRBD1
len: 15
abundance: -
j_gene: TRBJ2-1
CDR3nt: TGCGCCAGCAGCCAAGCGACAGGGAACGACAATGAGCAGTTCTTC
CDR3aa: CASSQATGNDNEQFF

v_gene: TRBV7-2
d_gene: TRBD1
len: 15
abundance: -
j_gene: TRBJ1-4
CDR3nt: TGTGCCAGCAGCTTAGGCGGGACAGGGGGTGAAAAACTGTTTTTT
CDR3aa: CASSLGGTGGEKLFF

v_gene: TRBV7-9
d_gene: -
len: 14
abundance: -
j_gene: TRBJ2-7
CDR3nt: TGTGCCAGCAGCTTAGGGCGGCAAACCTACGAGCAGTACTTC
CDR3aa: CASSLGRQTYEQYF

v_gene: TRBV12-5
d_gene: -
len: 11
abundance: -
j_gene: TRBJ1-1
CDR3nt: TGTGCTAGTGGTTTCGACAGTGAAGCTTTCTTT
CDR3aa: CASGFDSEAFF

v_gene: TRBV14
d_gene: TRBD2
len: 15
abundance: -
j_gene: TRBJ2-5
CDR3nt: TGTGCCAGCAGCCAAGGAGCGGGAGGCTTTGAGACCCAGTACTTC
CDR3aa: CASSQGAGGFETQYF

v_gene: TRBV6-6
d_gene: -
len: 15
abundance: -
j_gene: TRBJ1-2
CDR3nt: TGTGCCAGCAGTTACCCGTGGAGTAGGGCAGGGGGCTACACCTTC
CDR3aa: CASSYPWSRAGGYTF

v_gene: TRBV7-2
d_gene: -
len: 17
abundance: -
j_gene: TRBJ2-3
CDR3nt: TGTGCCAGCAGCATTTTAGAGCCCCGCGACAGCACAGATACGCAGTATTTT
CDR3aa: CASSILEPRDSTDTQYF

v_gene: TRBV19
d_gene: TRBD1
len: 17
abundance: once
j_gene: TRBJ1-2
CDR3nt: TGTGCCAGTAGTAACCCCGGGACAGGGACTTCATTCTATGGCTACACCTTC
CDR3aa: CASSNPGTGTSFYGYTF

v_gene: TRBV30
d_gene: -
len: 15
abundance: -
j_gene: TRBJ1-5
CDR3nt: TGTGCCTGGAGTGATTTCCCCTCGGGGGGCCAGCCCCAGCATTTT
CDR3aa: CAWSDFPSGGQPQHF

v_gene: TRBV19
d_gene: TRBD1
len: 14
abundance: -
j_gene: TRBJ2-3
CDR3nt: TGTGCCAGTAGTCCGGGACAGGGGACAGATACGCAGTATTTT
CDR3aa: CASSPGQGTDTQYF

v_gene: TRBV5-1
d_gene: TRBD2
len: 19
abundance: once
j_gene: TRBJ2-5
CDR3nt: TGCGCCAGCAGCCCCGGGACTAGCGGGAGGAATCTATTTTCAGAGACCCAGTACTTC
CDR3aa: CASSPGTSGRNLFSETQYF

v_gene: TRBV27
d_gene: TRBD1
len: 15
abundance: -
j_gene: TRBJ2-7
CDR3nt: TGTGCCAGCAGTTCAGGACCTGGGACAGGGATGTGGCTGTACTTC
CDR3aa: CASSSGPGTGMWLYF

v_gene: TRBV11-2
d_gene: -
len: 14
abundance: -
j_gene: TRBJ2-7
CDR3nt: TGTGCCAGCAGCTTAGAGAGAGGGGGGGAGGAGCAGTACTTC
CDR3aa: CASSLERGGEEQYF

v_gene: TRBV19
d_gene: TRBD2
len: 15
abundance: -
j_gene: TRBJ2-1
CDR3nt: TGTGCCACCACCCCGTATATTAGCGGGTCAAATGAGCAGTTCTTC
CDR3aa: CATTPYISGSNEQFF

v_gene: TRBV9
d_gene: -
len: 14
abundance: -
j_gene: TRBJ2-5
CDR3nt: TGTGCCAGCAGCGGACTAGTTAATACAGAGACCCAGTACTTC
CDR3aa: CASSGLVNTETQYF

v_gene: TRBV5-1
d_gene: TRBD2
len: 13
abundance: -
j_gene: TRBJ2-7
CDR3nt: TGCGCCAGCAGCTGGGGGGGAGGCTACGAGCAGTACTTC
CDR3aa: CASSWGGGYEQYF

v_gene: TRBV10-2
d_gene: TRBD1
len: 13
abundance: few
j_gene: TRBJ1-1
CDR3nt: TGCGCCAGCAGTGGGACAGGGTTGGGGCGGGCTTTCTTT
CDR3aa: CASSGTGLGRAFF

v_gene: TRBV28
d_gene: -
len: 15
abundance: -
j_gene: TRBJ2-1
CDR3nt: TGTGCCAGCAGTCCGCCGGGTCAAGTGTTAAATGAGCAGTTCTTC
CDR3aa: CASSPPGQVLNEQFF

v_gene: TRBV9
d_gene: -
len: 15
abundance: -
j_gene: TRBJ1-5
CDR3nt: TGTGCCAGCAGCCCAGGGTCTCCGGGGAGTCAGCCCCAGCATTTT
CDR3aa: CASSPGSPGSQPQHF

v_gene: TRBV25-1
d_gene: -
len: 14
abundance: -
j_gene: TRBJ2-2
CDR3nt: TGTGCCAGCAATCCAAATAGGCGGGCCGGGGAGCTGTTTTTT
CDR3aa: CASNPNRRAGELFF

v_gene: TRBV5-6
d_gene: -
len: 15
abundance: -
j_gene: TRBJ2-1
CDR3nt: TGTGCCAGCAGCTTGGTGGGGACTCATTACAATGAGCAGTTCTTC
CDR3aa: CASSLVGTHYNEQFF

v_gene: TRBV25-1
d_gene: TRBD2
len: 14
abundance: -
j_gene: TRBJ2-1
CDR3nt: TGTGCCAGCAGCCGACTAGCGGACCACAATGAGCAGTTCTTC
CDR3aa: CASSRLADHNEQFF

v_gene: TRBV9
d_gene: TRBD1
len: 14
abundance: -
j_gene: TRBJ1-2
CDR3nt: TGTGCCAGCAGCGGAACAGGGGGCGGCTATGGCTACACCTTC
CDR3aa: CASSGTGGGYGYTF

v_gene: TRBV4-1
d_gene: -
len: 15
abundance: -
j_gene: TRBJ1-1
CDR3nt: TGCGCCAGCTCCGATGGCCCAATCAAGGGCACTGAAGCTTTCTTT
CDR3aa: CASSDGPIKGTEAFF

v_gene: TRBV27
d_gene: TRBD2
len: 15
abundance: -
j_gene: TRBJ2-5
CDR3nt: TGTGCCAGCAGTTTTGGGACTAGCGGGAAGGAGACCCGGTACTTC
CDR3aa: CASSFGTSGKETRYF

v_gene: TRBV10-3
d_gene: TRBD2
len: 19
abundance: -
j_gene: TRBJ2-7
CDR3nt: TGTGCCATCAGTGAGTCCGACAGGGCCCTAGCGGGAGTTCCCTACGAGCAGTACTTC
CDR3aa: CAISESDRALAGVPYEQYF

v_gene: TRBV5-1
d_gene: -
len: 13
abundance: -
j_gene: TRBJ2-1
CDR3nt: TGCGCCAGCAGTGAAGGGATGGGGGATGAGCAGTTCTTC
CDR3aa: CASSEGMGDEQFF

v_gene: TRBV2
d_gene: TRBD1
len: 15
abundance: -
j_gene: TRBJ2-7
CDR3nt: TGTGCCAGCAGTGCGTTAGGACAGGGGACCTACGAGCAGTACTTC
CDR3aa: CASSALGQGTYEQYF

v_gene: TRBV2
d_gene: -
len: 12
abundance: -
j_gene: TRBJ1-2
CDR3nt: TGTGCCAGCAGCGATAAGAGCTATGGCTACACCTTC
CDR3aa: CASSDKSYGYTF

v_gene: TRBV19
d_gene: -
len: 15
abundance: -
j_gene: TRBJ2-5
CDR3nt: TGTGCCAGTAGTATAGATCGGCAGGGAGGAGAGACCCAGTACTTC
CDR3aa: CASSIDRQGGETQYF

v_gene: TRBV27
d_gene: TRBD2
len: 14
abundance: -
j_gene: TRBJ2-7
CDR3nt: TGTGCCAGCAGCCCCCCGCGGGAGGGAGGCGAGCAGTACTTC
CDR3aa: CASSPPREGGEQYF

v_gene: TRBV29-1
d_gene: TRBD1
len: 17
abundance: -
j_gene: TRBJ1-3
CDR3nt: TGCAGCGTTAAAACCGGGACAGGGATCCTCTCTGGAAACACCATATATTTT
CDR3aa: CSVKTGTGILSGNTIYF

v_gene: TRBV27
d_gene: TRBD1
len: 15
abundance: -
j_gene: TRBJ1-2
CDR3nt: TGTGCCAGCAGTTATGGGACAGGGGGCCGCAATGGCTACACCTTC
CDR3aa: CASSYGTGGRNGYTF